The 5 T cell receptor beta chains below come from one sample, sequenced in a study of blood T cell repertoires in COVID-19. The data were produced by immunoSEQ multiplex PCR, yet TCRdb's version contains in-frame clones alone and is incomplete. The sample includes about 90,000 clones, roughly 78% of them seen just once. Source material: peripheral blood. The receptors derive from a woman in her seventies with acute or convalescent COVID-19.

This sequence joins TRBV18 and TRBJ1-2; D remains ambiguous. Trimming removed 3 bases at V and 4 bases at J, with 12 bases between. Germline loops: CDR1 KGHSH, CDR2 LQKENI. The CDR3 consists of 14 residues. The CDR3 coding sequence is TGTGCCAGCTCACCCCCGCTAGTGGGCTATGGCTACACCTTC. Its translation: CASSPPLVGYGYTF.

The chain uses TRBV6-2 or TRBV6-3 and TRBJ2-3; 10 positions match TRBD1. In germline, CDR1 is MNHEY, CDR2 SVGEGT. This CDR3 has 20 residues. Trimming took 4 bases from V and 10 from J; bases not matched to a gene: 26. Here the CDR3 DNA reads TGTGCCAGCAGTTCCGCCCGGACAGGGGGGACAGGTTTCCAGGTTTCCTCGCAGTATTTT. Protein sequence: CASSSARTGGTGFQVSSQYF.

The CDR3: CAISAGQGSYGYTF. The CDR3 bases are TGTGCCATCAGTGCGGGACAGGGGAGCTATGGCTACACCTTC. The chain recombines TRBV10-3 with TRBJ1-2; 10 bases agree with TRBD1. Germline-derived CDR1 and CDR2 are ENHRY and SYGVKD. Unmatched junction bases numbered 3, after V lost 4 bases and J lost 4 bases. CDR3 length: 14 amino acids.

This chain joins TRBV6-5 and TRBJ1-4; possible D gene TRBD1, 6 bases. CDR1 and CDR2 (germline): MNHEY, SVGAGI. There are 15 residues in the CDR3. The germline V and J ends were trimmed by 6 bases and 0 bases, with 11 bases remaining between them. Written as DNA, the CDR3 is TGTGCCAGCAGGAAACAGGGCGCAACTAATGAAAAACTGTTTTTT. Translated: CASRKQGATNEKLFF.

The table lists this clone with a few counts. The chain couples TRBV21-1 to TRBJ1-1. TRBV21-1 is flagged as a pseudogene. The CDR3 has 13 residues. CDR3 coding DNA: TGTGCCAGCAGCAATGGTCCAGGAGGTGAAGCTTTCTTT. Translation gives CASSNGPGGEAFF.